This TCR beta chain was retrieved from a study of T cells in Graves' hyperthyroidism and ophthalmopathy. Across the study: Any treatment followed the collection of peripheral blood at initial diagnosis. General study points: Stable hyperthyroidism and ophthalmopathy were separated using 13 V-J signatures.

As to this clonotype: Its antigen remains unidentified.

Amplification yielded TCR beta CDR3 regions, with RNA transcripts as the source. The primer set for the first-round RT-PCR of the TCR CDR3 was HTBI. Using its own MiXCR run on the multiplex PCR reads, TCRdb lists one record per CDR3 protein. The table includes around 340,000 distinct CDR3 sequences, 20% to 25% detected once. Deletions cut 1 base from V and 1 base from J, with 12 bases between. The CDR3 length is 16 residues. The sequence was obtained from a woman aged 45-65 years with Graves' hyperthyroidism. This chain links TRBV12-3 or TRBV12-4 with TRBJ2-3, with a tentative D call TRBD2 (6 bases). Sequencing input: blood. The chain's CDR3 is CASSLGRRGGTDTQYF. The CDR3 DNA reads TGTGCCAGCAGTTTAGGTAGACGCGGGGGCACAGATACGCAGTATTTT.